This record looks at one T cell receptor (beta chain) sequence and its context. These data belong to a study of blood T cell repertoires in COVID-19. Across the whole study: Specimens from acute and convalescent COVID-19 originated in the United States, Italy and Spain. T cells, B-cell-depleted T cells, or PBMCs provided the cDNA or gDNA that served as material.

Original data processing: From reference gene primer amplification, estimates of nucleated cell counts were derived. Sequencing used immunoSEQ multiplex PCR; TCRdb keeps in-frame clones, though not all of them. V and J calls and clone size follow that table, whereas D and trimming were derived from the DNA. The sample yields roughly 150,000 clones, about 92% seen once. A Seattle source enrolled patients during active infection and followed them longitudinally. CDR1 and CDR2 (germline): SGHKS, YYEKEE (reference sequence). With 3 bases clipped from V and 8 bases from J, the junction kept 14 bases outside the gene matches. The CDR3 consists of 16 residues.

Specimen: peripheral blood. This TCR derives from a woman aged 55-69 years with COVID-19, enrolled during active disease. This chain uses TRBV5-5 with TRBJ2-1; 7 bases agree with TRBD1. CDR3 in DNA: TGTGCCAGCAGCTCCCGACTGACAGGGTCGGGCGATGAGCAGTTCTTC. Its translation: CASSSRLTGSGDEQFF.